Described below is a single TCR beta chain sequence and its context. In each case, RNA was isolated and then reverse transcribed into cDNA as the sequencing template. Clones were read by immunoSEQ multiplex PCR, and TCRdb kept only the in-frame ones, dropping some. The table has more than 200,000 clones, around 66% seen once; the top ten hold 4.2%. This sample is drawn from a study of CD8+ T cells in alopecia areata. This CDR3 region has 15 residues. CDR1 SEHNR and CDR2 FQNEAQ come from the germline V gene (reference sequence). J gave up 8 bases and V 4 bases, and 9 bases lay outside the gene matches. The treatment is: oral pan-JAK inhibitor, 5-10 mg twice daily.

Sequencing was performed on CD4+ T cells sorted from blood, taken at week 4, from a patient treated with tofacitinib. This TCR was sampled from a human donor with alopecia areata. The chain combines TRBV7-9 with TRBJ1-2, with 11 positions matching TRBD1. CDR3 sequence reads: CASSSSDRGLGGYTF. For the CDR3, the DNA is TGTGCCAGCAGCTCATCGGACAGGGGGCTAGGAGGCTACACCTTC.